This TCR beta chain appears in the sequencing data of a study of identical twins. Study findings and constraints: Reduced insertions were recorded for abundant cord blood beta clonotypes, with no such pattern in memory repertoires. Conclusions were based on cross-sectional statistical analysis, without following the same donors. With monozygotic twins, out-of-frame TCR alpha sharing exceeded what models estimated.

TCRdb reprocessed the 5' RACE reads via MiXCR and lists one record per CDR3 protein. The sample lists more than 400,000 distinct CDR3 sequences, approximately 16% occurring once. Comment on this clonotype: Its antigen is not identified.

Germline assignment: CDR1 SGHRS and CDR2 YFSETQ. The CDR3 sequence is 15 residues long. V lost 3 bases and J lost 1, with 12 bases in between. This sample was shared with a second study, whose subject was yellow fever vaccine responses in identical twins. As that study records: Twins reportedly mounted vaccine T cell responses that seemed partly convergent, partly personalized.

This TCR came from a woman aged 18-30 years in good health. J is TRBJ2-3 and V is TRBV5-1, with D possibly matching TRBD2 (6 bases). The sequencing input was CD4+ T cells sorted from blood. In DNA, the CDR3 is TGCGCCAGCAGCTGGAGGGATAGTCGCACAGATACGCAGTATTTT. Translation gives CASSWRDSRTDTQYF. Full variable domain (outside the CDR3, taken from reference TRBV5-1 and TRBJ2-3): KAGVTQTPRYLIKTRGQQVTLSCSPISGHRSVSWYQQTPGQGLQFLFEYFSETQRNKGNFPGRFSGRQFSNSRSEMNVSTLELGDSALYLCASSWRDSRTDTQYFGPGTRLTVL.